This T cell receptor beta chain is drawn from a study of untreated major depressive disorder. Regarding the study as a whole: CD4+ T cells from depressed patients used TRBV05-01 (Vbeta 5.1) more often than controls.

About this clone itself: What it recognizes is unknown.

The ends were cut back, 2 bases at V and 0 bases at J, with 11 bases in the middle. The CDR3 covers 15 residues. Germline CDR1 is MNHNS and CDR2 is SASEGT. Sequencing used immunoSEQ multiplex PCR; TCRdb keeps in-frame clones, though not all of them. In the table there are 23,000 or so clones, roughly nine tenths of which are singletons. Specimen: CD4+ T cells from PBMCs. This chain connects TRBV6-1 to TRBJ2-7; no clear D. This sequence was found in a woman aged 25 to 39 with major depressive disorder. CDR3 DNA: TGTGCCAGCAGTGAATTCGTCGTTCGCTCCTACGAGCAGTACTTC. It is translated as CASSEFVVRSYEQYF.